A selection of T cell receptor beta chains follows, all from one sample in a study of blood T cells in healthy people across ages. TCRdb analysed the 5' RACE reads with MiXCR anew, one entry per CDR3 protein. This repertoire shows approximately 350,000 distinct CDR3 sequences, about half found once; its top ten account for around 49%. Source material: blood. The source is a man aged 60 to 69 in good health. The CDR3 runs from the conserved cysteine through the conserved F or W. The order of the fields is clone size, J gene, V gene, D gene, CDR3 protein. D genes are given only for firm matches. Rows give clone size only sometimes, using once, few, many, or a class for an expanded clone.

>-|TRBJ2-1|TRBV3-1|TRBD2
CASSQELLAGGNEQFF
>-|TRBJ2-5|TRBV20-1|TRBD2
CSARGSGGQLQYF
>many|TRBJ1-2|TRBV12-3/TRBV12-4|-
CASSLSGGFDTF
>few|TRBJ1-2|TRBV7-2|TRBD1
CASSSWTGEEGYTF
>-|-|TRBV20-1|-
CSARTGAKNIQYF
>-|TRBJ2-1|TRBV20-1|TRBD2
CSARDRAGTSGAYNEQFF
>many|TRBJ1-4|TRBV28|TRBD1
CASSTRQGLNEKLFF
>-|TRBJ2-5|TRBV5-1|-
CASSLQGTGYNEQYF
>-|TRBJ2-6|TRBV4-3|-
CASSQEESPGANVLTF
>few|TRBJ2-3|TRBV7-8|-
CASTGTSNTDTQYF
>few|TRBJ2-7|TRBV9|TRBD1
CASSVVPRGRNEQYF
>many|TRBJ2-3|TRBV20-1|-
CSARGGLSEDTQYF
>-|TRBJ1-2|TRBV4-3|-
CASSQGTFNYGYTF
>few|TRBJ2-3|TRBV10-3|-
CAISGGGISRDNTDTQYF
>many|TRBJ2-5|TRBV29-1|TRBD1
CSARTGTGITQETQYF
>-|TRBJ1-2|TRBV21-1|-
CASNEGRNGYTF
>-|TRBJ2-1|TRBV20-1|-
CSAILYNEQFF
>-|TRBJ1-1|TRBV20-1|TRBD1
CSARDMRGGDTEAFF
>-|TRBJ1-2|TRBV6-5|-
CASSSTGRGGYGYTF
>-|-|TRBV5-1|-
CASSYKAGTAYEQYF
>-|TRBJ2-7|TRBV28|-
CASNPSLLYEQYF
>-|TRBJ2-3|TRBV28|TRBD2
CASRVAGGEDTQYF
>-|TRBJ2-5|TRBV5-1|-
CASSSTTGTPREQYF
>-|TRBJ1-1|TRBV20-1|-
CSARDAGLYTEAFF
>-|TRBJ2-7|TRBV11-2|-
CASSTPPRGLGIYEQYF
>-|TRBJ2-4|TRBV11-2|TRBD2
CASKGSLAGGNIQYF
>-|-|TRBV3-1|-
CASSPYPLETQYF
>-|-|TRBV15|-
CATSVTGEGETQYF
>-|TRBJ2-7|TRBV20-1|TRBD1
CSAPERQGAYEQYF
>few|TRBJ1-2|TRBV6-2/TRBV6-3|-
CASSYNRGSYGYTF
>-|-|TRBV1|-
CTSSQGGVADYEQYF
>-|-|TRBV20-1|-
CSARDLARGSYNEQYF
>-|TRBJ2-3|TRBV20-1|-
CSARDLGLGTQYF
>-|TRBJ2-7|TRBV19|TRBD1
CASSPGQGPYEQYF
>-|TRBJ1-1|TRBV29-1|-
CSASLRGEAFF
>-|TRBJ2-6|TRBV12-3/TRBV12-4|TRBD1
CASSSGTELSRANVLTF